A single sample gave rise to the 14 T cell receptor beta chains below, sequenced in a study of vaccination effects on CD4 cells after COVID-19. The antigens for these receptors are not known. TCRdb's table, derived via immunoSEQ multiplex PCR, lists solely in-frame clones and lacks some. The profile shows fewer than 70,000 clones, approximately 80% of them singletons. Expansion with viral peptide pools was applied to antigen-specific CD4+ T cells by the ViraFEST assay prior to sequencing. Subsequent to a culture period of less than twelve days, CD4+ T cells were isolated. Vaccinees lacked prior SARS-CoV-2 infection and tested negative for nucleocapsid antibodies. The sequenced sample was CD4+ T cells from PBMCs cultured with SARS-CoV-2 spike peptides, obtained before COVID-19 vaccination. These receptors were taken from a human donor who received a COVID-19 vaccine.

The chain links TRBV10-3 to TRBJ1-1; D is possibly TRBD1 (5 bases). Between the trimmed V and J ends, which lost 0 bases and 7 bases, there was a span of 12 bases. Per the germline V gene, CDR1 is ENHRY and CDR2 is SYGVKD. CDR3 length: 14 amino acids. CDR3 nucleotides: TGTGCCATCAGTGAGTCTTTCCAGGGTTTTGAAGCTTTCTTT. It codes for CAISESFQGFEAFF.

The count of this clone is one. This chain joins TRBV5-6 and TRBJ2-7, with 7 bases matching TRBD2. With V trimmed by 4 bases and J by 3 bases, 10 bases remained unmatched. There are 15 residues in the CDR3. Per the germline V gene, CDR1 is SGHDT and CDR2 is YYEEEE. The CDR3 coding sequence is TGTGCCAGCAGCCGGGATCCGTCGGGGGGCTACGAGCAGTACGTC. It specifies CASSRDPSGGYEQYV.

The rearrangement uses TRBV6-4 and TRBJ2-1; 10 nucleotides match TRBD2. The V segment lost 5 bases and the J segment 4 bases; nucleotides outside the gene matches: 8. The CDR3 covers 16 residues. Germline V gene data show CDR1 as MRHNA and CDR2 as SNTAGT. In DNA, the CDR3 is TGTGCCAGCAGTTTTAGCGGGGGGCTGAGATACAATGAGCAGTTCTTC. Protein sequence: CASSFSGGLRYNEQFF.

The chain is built from TRBV6-1 and TRBJ1-5; no firm D call. V was clipped by 2 bases and J by 1 base, with 9 bases between them. Per germline, CDR1 MNHNS and CDR2 SASEGT. The CDR3 totals 15 residues. The DNA for the CDR3 is TGTGCCAGCAGTGAAATTGGGGTAAGCAATCAGCCCCAGCATTTT. As protein: CASSEIGVSNQPQHF.

The chain has TRBV12-5 and TRBJ2-5, with 11 bases identical to TRBD2. The CDR3 has 16 residues. V trimming: 7 bases; J trimming: 2 bases; junction bases outside the gene matches: 9. Germline V gene sequence: CDR1 LGHNT, CDR2 FRNRAP. This CDR3 reads CASAPPGLAVQETQYF. The CDR3 DNA sequence: TGTGCTAGTGCCCCTCCGGGACTAGCGGTACAAGAGACCCAGTACTTC.

In this sample, this clone turned up a few times. This chain links TRBV3-1 (or the pseudogene TRBV3-2) with TRBJ2-1; D is tentatively TRBD1 or TRBD2 (6 bases each). V shed 0 bases and J shed 10 bases, with 13 bases lying between them. The length of the CDR3 is 14 residues. Germline V CDR1 and CDR2: LGHDT, YNNKEL (reference sequence). The chain's CDR3 is CASSQDQIGGEQFF. CDR3 DNA: TGTGCCAGCAGCCAAGATCAAATCGGGGGCGAGCAGTTCTTC.

The V call is TRBV5-1, the J call TRBJ2-5; D call uncertain. V dropped 5 bases and J dropped 1 base, with 9 bases sitting between them. Per the germline V gene, CDR1 is SGHRS and CDR2 is YFSETQ. This CDR3 is 13 amino acids long. The CDR3 DNA follows: TGCGCCAGCAGAGTGGACCCCCAAGAGACCCAGTACTTC. This codes for CASRVDPQETQYF. The entire variable domain, with the rest obtained from reference TRBV5-1 and TRBJ2-5, is as follows: KAGVTQTPRYLIKTRGQQVTLSCSPISGHRSVSWYQQTPGQGLQFLFEYFSETQRNKGNFPGRFSGRQFSNSRSEMNVSTLELGDSALYLCASRVDPQETQYFGPGTRLLVL.

This clone was picked up a small number of times. The chain recombines TRBV11-2 with TRBJ2-1, with 12 positions matching TRBD2. The trim removed 9 bases at V and 3 bases at J, leaving 18 bases unmatched. CDR3 length: 19 amino acids. Germline CDR1 reads SGHAT; CDR2 reads FQNNGV. DNA of the CDR3: TGTGCCAGTAAAAAGACTAGCGGGGGTCCCCGATCTTTCTACAATGAGCAGTTCTTC. It codes for CASKKTSGGPRSFYNEQFF.

This clone was seen just once. The V gene is TRBV19, the J gene TRBJ1-1; no clear D gene. The V end lost 5 bases, the J end lost 1 base, and 17 bases lay between the germline ends. The CDR3 spans 16 residues. The germline gives CDR1 LNHDA, CDR2 SQIVND (reference sequence). The DNA of the CDR3 is TGTGCCAGTAGTCCCGGTAGATGGGGTCAGAACACTGAAGCTTTCTTT. Translation gives CASSPGRWGQNTEAFF.

The V and J genes are TRBV2 and TRBJ2-5; TRBD2 matches at 9 bases. V trimming: 7 bases; J trimming: 5 bases; junction bases outside the gene matches: 5. The CDR3 length is 13 residues. In germline, CDR1 is SNHLY, CDR2 FYNNEI. The CDR3 reads CASIAGAGETQYF. CDR3 bases: TGTGCCAGCATAGCGGGGGCGGGGGAGACCCAGTACTTC.

In this sample, this clone turned up a few times. The rearrangement links TRBV30 to TRBJ1-2, with D perhaps matching TRBD1 (5 bases). This CDR3 region has 13 residues. V was trimmed by 4 bases and J by 8 bases, leaving 17 bases between them. CDR1 is GTSNPN and CDR2 is SVGIG in the germline V gene (reference sequence). CDR3 DNA: TGTGCCTGGACCGAGGGGCCGATGGGCGGCTACACCTTC. Translating gives CAWTEGPMGGYTF.

The chain uses TRBV6-5 and TRBJ2-1, with D possibly being TRBD2 (7 bases). Trimming removed 2 bases at V and 2 bases at J, with 10 bases between. Germline CDR1 MNHEY, CDR2 SVGAGI. The CDR3 sequence is 15 residues long. CDR3 residues: CASSYAGATYNEQFF. The CDR3 nucleotides are TGTGCCAGCAGTTACGCGGGGGCGACCTACAATGAGCAGTTCTTC.

The chain employs TRBV7-9 and TRBJ2-3; TRBD1 is a possible D gene (5 bases). The CDR3 totals 14 residues. Trimming stripped 5 bases from V and 0 bases from J, with 9 bases between. In germline, CDR1 is SEHNR, CDR2 FQNEAQ (reference sequence). The CDR3 DNA follows: TGTGCCAGCAGCCTTAGGGGTAGCACAGATACGCAGTATTTT. Its protein is CASSLRGSTDTQYF.

The chain combines TRBV30 with TRBJ1-5; D is undetermined. From germline, CDR1 is GTSNPN and CDR2 SVGIG (reference sequence). Deletions cut 0 bases from V and 4 bases from J, with 7 bases between. The CDR3 sequence is 13 residues long. The CDR3 DNA reads TGTGCCTGGAGTGTGAGTGTTAATCAGCCCCAGCATTTT. It encodes CAWSVSVNQPQHF.